The 17 T cell receptor beta chains listed next were all sequenced from one sample in a study of T cells in Graves' hyperthyroidism and ophthalmopathy. TCR beta CDR3 sequences were amplified from RNA transcripts. The primer set for the first-round RT-PCR of the TCR CDR3 was HTBI. TCRdb analysed the multiplex PCR reads with MiXCR anew, one entry per CDR3 protein. The sample comprises about 700,000 distinct CDR3 sequences, around 13% of which are singletons, and roughly a tenth rests with the top ten. Sequenced input: blood. The receptor set was obtained from a woman younger than 30 with Graves' hyperthyroidism.

Remarks on this clonotype: The CDR3 does not close with the conserved phenylalanine or tryptophan, likely indicating a read error. The rearrangement uses TRBV6-5 and TRBJ2-5, with D perhaps matching TRBD2 (6 bases). Germline values: CDR1 MNHEY, CDR2 SVGAGI. The CDR3 has 15 residues. CDR3 DNA: TGCGCCAGCAGTTACTCGGGGACTCACGGGGAGACCCAGTACTCC. This sequence encodes CASSYSGTHGETQYS.

This clonotype was detected ten times or more. The V call is TRBV11-1, the J call TRBJ2-5; D may be TRBD1 or TRBD2 (5 bases each). CDR1 is SGHAT, CDR2 FQDESV, per germline (reference sequence). The CDR3 has 16 amino acids. Deletions cut 3 bases from V and 8 bases from J, with 22 bases between. CDR3 sequence reads: CASSFTRGATRETQYF. The CDR3, as DNA: TGTGCCAGCAGCTTCACGAGGGGAGCTACAAGAGAAACCCAGTACTTC.

This clonotype was seen many times. V gene TRBV20-1 combines with J gene TRBJ2-1, with 8 positions matching TRBD1. The CDR3 contains 15 residues. The junction had 8 bases not matched to a gene; V was cut back by 3 bases and J by 4 bases. Germline V gives CDR1 DFQATT, CDR2 SNEGSKA (reference sequence). CDR3 sequence: CSASKPGQDYNEQFF. The DNA of the CDR3 is TGCAGTGCTAGTAAACCGGGACAGGATTACAATGAGCAGTTCTTC.

This chain connects TRBV20-1 to TRBJ2-3; D ambiguous. The CDR3 runs 11 residues. Germline values: CDR1 DFQATT, CDR2 SNEGSKA (reference sequence). The germline V and J ends were trimmed by 5 bases and 6 bases, with 9 bases remaining between them. The CDR3 coding sequence is TGCAGTGCTCCGAAGTCGGATACGCAGTATTTT. Translation gives CSAPKSDTQYF.

The chain uses TRBV6-5 and TRBJ2-7; 7 positions agree with TRBD1. In germline, CDR1 is MNHEY, CDR2 SVGAGI. The V and J ends lost 2 bases and 1 base, in that order; junction bases with no gene match: 2. The CDR3 consists of 14 residues. In nucleotides, the CDR3 is TGTGCCAGCAGTTACGACAGGGCTTCCTACGAGCAGTACTTC. Translated, it gives CASSYDRASYEQYF.

A few counts support this clonotype. The V call is TRBV15, the J call TRBJ2-3, with 7 bases matching TRBD1. This CDR3 spans 17 amino acids. The germline gives CDR1 LNHNV, CDR2 YYDKDF (reference sequence). With 0 bases clipped from V and 5 bases from J, the junction kept 11 bases outside the gene matches. The CDR3 coding sequence is TGTGCCACCAGCAGAGATACTTCCAGGGGGTCAATAGATACGCAGTATTTT. Encoded protein: CATSRDTSRGSIDTQYF.

This clonotype was seen repeatedly, ten times or more. The CDR3 region is CASSQLGKTGGYVTEAFF. The DNA of the CDR3 is TGCGCCAGCAGCCAATTGGGGAAGACAGGAGGGTATGTCACTGAAGCTTTCTTT. The chain has TRBV4-3 and TRBJ1-1; a weak D match, TRBD1 (6 bases). The germline gives CDR1 LGHNA, CDR2 YSLEER. The CDR3 length is 18 residues. Trimming removed 2 bases from V and 4 bases from J, with 23 bases in between.

This clonotype was seen a handful of times. The chain combines TRBV12-3 or TRBV12-4 with TRBJ2-2; maybe TRBD1 (5 bases). V was trimmed by 3 bases and J by 4 bases, leaving 15 bases between them. The CDR3 has 16 residues. Here the CDR3 reads CASSFYPPRGTGELFF. In DNA form, the CDR3 reads TGTGCCAGCAGTTTCTACCCTCCTAGGGGCACCGGGGAGCTGTTTTTT.

This clonotype was recorded many times. The chain is built from TRBV20-1 and TRBJ2-1; 8 bases are a match to TRBD2. The trim removed 5 bases at V and 4 bases at J, leaving 4 bases unmatched. Germline V CDR1 and CDR2: DFQATT, SNEGSKA (reference sequence). This CDR3 is built from 13 residues. The CDR3 loop reads CSAPSGGYNEQFF. The DNA for the CDR3 is TGCAGTGCTCCTTCGGGAGGGTACAATGAGCAGTTCTTC.

The sample holds many counts of this clonotype. V gene TRBV18 combines with J gene TRBJ1-6; D gene uncertain. Trimming removed 3 bases at V and 7 bases at J, with 13 bases between. Germline CDR1 and CDR2: KGHSH and LQKENI. This CDR3 has 15 amino acids. In nucleotides, the CDR3 is TGTGCCAGCTCACCCCTCAGCGGAGCGAATTCACCCCTCCACTTT. Protein: CASSPLSGANSPLHF.

The sample holds a few counts of this clonotype. A junction boundary mismatches the germline segment, possibly from a read error. V gene TRBV7-3 combines with J gene TRBJ2-2; a possible D gene is TRBD2 (5 bases). This CDR3 is built from 13 residues. The germline V gene encodes CDR1 SGHTA and CDR2 FQGTGA. CDR3 protein: CASSASKAGEPFF. CDR3 DNA sequence: TGTGCCAGCAGCGCGAGTAAGGCCGGGGAGCCGTTTTTT.

As for this clonotype: The junction does not match germline at one end; this may be a read error. The V and J genes are TRBV13 and TRBJ2-2; 8 bases are a match to TRBD2. CDR3 length: 15 amino acids. Germline V lookup: CDR1 PRHDT, CDR2 FYEKMQ (reference sequence). The CDR3 sequence: CASTGSGKVFGDLFF. In DNA form, the CDR3 reads TGTGCCAGCACCGGTAGCGGGAAGGTTTTCGGGGACCTGTTTTTT.

There are many counts of this clonotype. The chain joins TRBV13 to TRBJ2-7, with a weak D call TRBD2 (6 bases). With 6 bases removed from V and 5 bases from J, the gap between germline ends came to 14 bases. The CDR3 is 13 amino acids. Germline V lookup: CDR1 PRHDT, CDR2 FYEKMQ (reference sequence). The CDR3 sequence is CASSFRRANEQYF. For the CDR3, the DNA is TGTGCCAGCAGTTTCAGGAGGGCGAACGAGCAGTACTTC.

In this sample, this clonotype turned up many times. The V and J genes are TRBV6-2 or TRBV6-3 and TRBJ1-1, with D unclear. V dropped 2 bases and J dropped 2 bases, with 9 bases sitting between them. Germline V gene sequence: CDR1 MNHEY, CDR2 SVGEGT. The CDR3 extends over 14 amino acids. The CDR3 bases are TGTGCCAGCAGTTACATGGAGGGAAACACTGAAGCTTTCTTT. It specifies CASSYMEGNTEAFF.

The sample holds many counts of this clonotype. V gene TRBV18 combines with J gene TRBJ2-7; no definite D call. The CDR3 has 12 amino acids. Per the germline V gene, CDR1 is KGHSH and CDR2 is LQKENI. Trimming shortened V by 2 bases and J by 2 bases, and 4 bases separated the two germline ends. This CDR3 is CASSPAPYEQYF. DNA for the CDR3: TGTGCCAGCTCACCAGCTCCCTACGAGCAGTACTTC.

This clonotype was recorded at least ten times. This chain joins TRBV10-3 and TRBJ2-7; D might be TRBD1 (6 bases). Between the trimmed V and J ends, which lost 2 bases and 2 bases, there was a span of 10 bases. CDR1 and CDR2 (germline): ENHRY, SYGVKD. The CDR3 runs 14 residues. CDR3 nucleotide sequence: TGTGCCATCAGTGAGGCCACAGGGCCCTACGAGCAGTACTTC. Amino acids: CAISEATGPYEQYF.

This clonotype was recorded at least ten times. CDR3 sequence reads: CASSFRPWTSKGEQYF. The DNA for the CDR3 is TGTGCCAGCAGTTTCCGGCCCTGGACTAGCAAAGGCGAGCAGTACTTC. This sequence joins TRBV12-3 or TRBV12-4 and TRBJ2-7, with 8 bases that match TRBD2. The CDR3 consists of 16 residues. Unmatched junction bases numbered 13, after V lost 3 bases and J lost 6 bases.